This T cell receptor (beta chain) stems from a study of technical replicates of blood from a handful of donors. Sequenced by immunoSEQ multiplex PCR; TCRdb stores in-frame clones only, minus some. The sample has 45,000 to 55,000 clones, 90% to 95% seen once; the top ten hold roughly 0.22%. V was pared by 0 bases and J by 3 bases, with 8 bases between. The CDR3 is 14 amino acids. Germline loops: CDR1 MNHEY, CDR2 SVGAGI. This clonotype was obtained from a human donor in good health. The material sequenced was T cells isolated from PBMCs. The J gene is TRBJ1-2, the V gene TRBV6-5; D unresolved. The CDR3 reads CASSYSGNDYGYTF. CDR3 nucleotides: TGTGCCAGCAGTTACTCTGGCAATGACTATGGCTACACCTTC.